The 27 T cell receptor beta chains reported below all come from one sample, sequenced in a study of CD8 T cell repertoires and HIV-1 epitope variants. Assay used: immunoSEQ multiplex PCR; TCRdb lists only in-frame clones, some missing. The table has approximately 4,900 clones, 55% to 80% seen once. Their antigens are not known. The sample was cultured CD8+ T cells derived from PBMCs. The receptors were sampled from a male donor with HIV.

V usage is TRBV7-8 and J usage is TRBJ2-1; 10 nucleotides line up with TRBD2. After removal of 2 bases from V and 3 bases from J, the junction contained 4 bases not matched to a gene. Germline CDR1 and CDR2: SGHVS and FQNEAQ. This CDR3 is built from 16 residues. The DNA for the CDR3 is TGTGCCAGCAGCTTAAATGGACTAGCGGTCTACAATGAGCAGTTCTTC. It is translated as CASSLNGLAVYNEQFF.

In its sample, this clone was seen a few times. The chain employs TRBV6-5 and TRBJ2-7; TRBD1 might be the D (5 bases). Trimming shortened V by 6 bases and J by 0 bases, and 15 bases separated the two germline ends. Germline CDR1 is MNHEY and CDR2 is SVGAGI. The CDR3 spans 15 residues. The CDR3 region is CASSRVSVSSYEQYF. The CDR3 DNA reads TGTGCCAGCAGCAGGGTCTCCGTAAGCTCCTACGAGCAGTACTTC.

The chain joins TRBV27 to TRBJ2-3; the match to TRBD2 covers 14 bases. CDR1 is MNHEY, CDR2 SMNVEV, per germline (reference sequence). This CDR3 spans 18 amino acids. V lost 6 bases, J lost 0 bases, and 8 bases stayed unmatched. The CDR3 sequence is CASRPTTSGRASTDTQYF. CDR3 in DNA: TGTGCCAGCAGACCCACGACTAGCGGGAGGGCTAGCACAGATACGCAGTATTTT.

By its share, this clone is large. CDR3 DNA sequence: TGTGCCAGTAGTACCCTAGCGACAGAATACGAGCAGTACTTC. Translation: CASSTLATEYEQYF. The chain carries TRBV19 and TRBJ2-7, with D perhaps matching TRBD2 (6 bases). The germline V gene has CDR1 LNHDA and CDR2 SQIVND (reference sequence). Between the trimmed V and J ends, which lost 4 bases and 4 bases, there was a span of 14 bases. The length of the CDR3 is 14 residues.

The chain links TRBV5-4 to TRBJ1-3, with unresolved D. Germline CDR1 SGHNT, CDR2 YYREEE (reference sequence). The CDR3 length is 15 residues. Deletions cut 0 bases from V and 10 bases from J, with 17 bases between. CDR3 residues: CASSLAGPSGRTIYF. The CDR3 coding sequence is TGTGCCAGCAGCTTGGCCGGGCCCAGTGGGAGGACCATATATTTT.

The rearrangement links TRBV5-1 to TRBJ1-3, with TRBD1 as a possible D gene (5 bases). The germline V gene has CDR1 SGHRS and CDR2 YFSETQ. This CDR3 has 14 amino acids. Trimming left V 4 bases short and J 0 bases short, with 8 bases between. The CDR3 loop is CASSPDSSGNTIYF. The CDR3, as DNA: TGCGCCAGCAGCCCCGACAGCTCTGGAAACACCATATATTTT.

The rearrangement uses TRBV11-2 and TRBJ1-1; 8 positions agree with TRBD1. CDR1 is SGHAT and CDR2 is FQNNGV in the germline V gene. The CDR3 is made up of 15 amino acids. V was pared by 4 bases and J by 3 bases, with 7 bases of the junction left unmatched. CDR3 residues: CASSSVQGVDTEAFF. CDR3 DNA: TGTGCCAGCAGCTCCGTACAGGGGGTCGACACTGAAGCTTTCTTT.

The chain employs TRBV6-6 and TRBJ1-2, with TRBD1 as a possible D gene (5 bases). The CDR3 covers 13 residues. Germline V CDR1 and CDR2: MNHNY, SVGAGI (reference sequence). The germline V and J ends were trimmed by 11 bases and 0 bases, with 13 bases remaining between them. The CDR3 region has the DNA TGTGCCGGAGGGGACGGTCCTAACTATGGCTACACCTTC. Translation gives CAGGDGPNYGYTF.

This clone was recorded a few times. The genes are TRBV28 and TRBJ2-1; 7 nucleotides agree with TRBD1. Germline values: CDR1 MDHEN, CDR2 SYDVKM. J gave up 4 bases and V 5 bases, and 5 bases lay outside the gene matches. This CDR3 contains 14 residues. As DNA, the CDR3 is TGTGCCAGCAGTGCCGGACAGGCTTACAATGAGCAGTTCTTC. Its protein product is CASSAGQAYNEQFF. Using reference TRBV28 and TRBJ2-1 for the parts outside the CDR3, the full variable domain is DVKVTQSSRYLVKRTGEKVFLECVQDMDHENMFWYRQDPGLGLRLIYFSYDVKMKEKGDIPEGYSVSREKKERFSLILESASTNQTSMYLCASSAGQAYNEQFFGPGTRLTVL.

This clone is medium-sized (0.01 to 0.1%) in the sample. This rearrangement joins TRBV6-5 to TRBJ1-5, with D perhaps TRBD1 (6 bases). Germline CDR1 reads MNHEY; CDR2 reads SVGAGI. The CDR3 covers 15 residues. Trimming cost V 5 bases and J 5 bases, with 16 bases left between them. The CDR3 bases are TGTGCCAGCAGTGGGGGGCAGGGGATACATCAGCCCCAGCATTTT. It encodes CASSGGQGIHQPQHF.

Here the CDR3 reads CASSELPQDLDYGYTF. In DNA, the CDR3 is TGTGCCAGCAGTGAACTTCCACAAGACCTAGACTATGGCTACACCTTC. V usage is TRBV6-9 and J usage is TRBJ1-2; D is uncertain. Trimming cost V 5 bases and J 3 bases, with 19 bases left between them. The length of the CDR3 is 16 residues. Germline values: CDR1 MNHGY, CDR2 SVAAGI.

The V gene is TRBV7-8, the J gene TRBJ2-1; the match to TRBD2 covers 16 bases. Losses at the gene ends were 5 bases for V and 4 bases for J; bases not matched to a gene: 14. The CDR3 loop spans 20 amino acids. Germline-derived CDR1 and CDR2 are SGHVS and FQNEAQ. CDR3 loop: CASSPPGGLAGGENYNEQFF. The CDR3 nucleotides are TGTGCCAGCAGCCCCCCCGGGGGACTAGCGGGAGGGGAGAATTACAATGAGCAGTTCTTC.

The J gene is TRBJ1-4, the V gene TRBV28; D is ambiguous. Between the trimmed V and J ends, which lost 4 bases and 5 bases, there was a span of 17 bases. The CDR3 totals 16 residues. CDR1 is MDHEN, CDR2 SYDVKM, per germline. This chain's CDR3 is CASSSDMAATNEKLFF. The CDR3 bases are TGTGCCAGCAGTTCCGATATGGCCGCCACAAATGAAAAACTGTTTTTT. The whole variable domain, filled in from reference TRBV28 and TRBJ1-4, reads DVKVTQSSRYLVKRTGEKVFLECVQDMDHENMFWYRQDPGLGLRLIYFSYDVKMKEKGDIPEGYSVSREKKERFSLILESASTNQTSMYLCASSSDMAATNEKLFFGSGTQLSVL.

This clone was seen just once. This chain uses TRBV27 with TRBJ1-3; tentative D call: TRBD1 (5 bases). Germline values: CDR1 MNHEY, CDR2 SMNVEV (reference sequence). CDR3 length: 13 residues. Deletions cut 3 bases from V and 4 bases from J, with 7 bases between. The CDR3 DNA reads as TGTGCCAGCAGTTTGCAGGGAGGAAACACCATATATTTT. Translated: CASSLQGGNTIYF.

This clone occurred a few times. This chain links TRBV5-4 with TRBJ2-1, with D hard to call. The CDR3 has 13 residues. CDR1 is SGHNT and CDR2 is YYREEE in the germline V gene (reference sequence). Trimming cost V 4 bases and J 0 bases, with 5 bases left between them. The CDR3 region is CASSGSSYNEQFF. The CDR3 DNA follows: TGTGCCAGCAGCGGTAGCTCCTACAATGAGCAGTTCTTC.

The CDR3 protein is CASSPTGFGELFF. The CDR3, as DNA: TGTGCCAGTAGTCCTACAGGGTTCGGGGAGCTGTTTTTT. This chain connects TRBV19 to TRBJ2-2; tentative D call: TRBD1 (6 bases). The ends were cut back, 5 bases at V and 7 bases at J, with 11 bases in the middle. Per the germline V gene, CDR1 is LNHDA and CDR2 is SQIVND (reference sequence). The CDR3 contains 13 residues.

The CDR3 reads CATSQRGDSYEQYF. The CDR3, as DNA: TGTGCCACCAGCCAGCGGGGGGACTCCTACGAGCAGTACTTC. V and J are TRBV15 and TRBJ2-7, with TRBD2 matching over 9 bases. V lost 5 bases and J lost 0; bases outside the gene matches: 2. CDR3 length: 14 residues. Germline V gene sequence: CDR1 LNHNV, CDR2 YYDKDF (reference sequence).

Only a few counts were recorded for this clone. The chain is built from TRBV19 and TRBJ2-1; tentatively, D is TRBD2 (6 bases). The CDR3 has 14 residues. V lost 3 bases and J 4 bases, leaving 10 bases between the germline ends. CDR1 LNHDA and CDR2 SQIVND come from the germline V gene (reference sequence). Here the CDR3 reads CASSMSGLYNEQFF. The CDR3 nucleotides are TGTGCCAGTAGTATGTCGGGACTTTACAATGAGCAGTTCTTC.

The genes are TRBV19 and TRBJ2-1, with 9 positions matching TRBD1. The junction had 6 bases not matched to a gene; V was cut back by 7 bases and J by 2 bases. CDR1 and CDR2 from the germline V gene are LNHDA and SQIVND (reference sequence). The CDR3 consists of 15 residues. The CDR3 bases are TGTGCCAGTACCCCCACAGGGGGCGCCTACAATGAGCAGTTCTTC. Protein product: CASTPTGGAYNEQFF.

The rearrangement joins TRBV5-8 to TRBJ2-1; 8 nucleotides match TRBD2. The CDR3 sequence is 16 residues long. The germline V gene has CDR1 SGHTS and CDR2 YDEGEE. The J segment lost 5 bases and the V segment lost 2 bases, leaving 9 bases of the junction unmatched. CDR3 sequence reads: CASSFVGLDRDNEQFF. CDR3 coding DNA: TGTGCCAGCAGCTTTGTGGGACTAGATAGAGACAATGAGCAGTTCTTC.

The rearrangement uses TRBV4-3 and TRBJ2-6, with 8 positions matching TRBD1. Germline V lookup: CDR1 LGHNA, CDR2 YSLEER. V lost 2 bases to trimming and J lost 1 base; unmatched junction nucleotides: 4. CDR3 length: 17 amino acids. The CDR3 protein is CASSQRQGRSGANVLTF. For the CDR3, the DNA is TGCGCCAGCAGCCAAAGACAGGGGAGGTCTGGGGCCAACGTCCTGACTTTC.

This clone was recorded once. The J gene is TRBJ2-1, the V gene TRBV5-1; D perhaps matches TRBD2 (6 bases). V was shortened by 2 bases and J by 6 bases, with 12 bases between the two germline ends. This CDR3 region has 14 residues. Per the germline V gene, CDR1 is SGHRS and CDR2 is YFSETQ. CDR3 sequence: CASSLTSSLNEQFF. The CDR3 DNA follows: TGCGCCAGCAGCTTAACTAGCAGTCTCAATGAGCAGTTCTTC.

This chain connects TRBV29-1 to TRBJ2-1; TRBD2 matches at 7 bases. V trimming: 8 bases; J trimming: 0 bases; junction bases outside the gene matches: 10. Germline V gives CDR1 SQVTM, CDR2 ANQGSEA. This CDR3 spans 15 amino acids. The CDR3 DNA follows: TGCAGCCCTCCTTCTAAGCGGGACTCCTACAATGAGCAGTTCTTC. Translated, it gives CSPPSKRDSYNEQFF.

V is TRBV4-2 and J is TRBJ2-5; 8 positions match TRBD2. From germline, CDR1 is LGHNA and CDR2 YNFKEQ. V trimming: 1 base; J trimming: 3 bases; junction bases outside the gene matches: 4. This CDR3 is built from 15 residues. The CDR3 DNA reads as TGTGCCAGCAGCCAAGGCGGAGCGGGGGAAGAGACCCAGTACTTC. Its translation: CASSQGGAGEETQYF.

The rearrangement uses TRBV11-2 and TRBJ2-1, with a possible D match to TRBD1 (5 bases). The V gene lost 6 bases and the J gene lost 6 bases, with 15 bases spanning the gap. This CDR3 region has 14 residues. Per germline, CDR1 SGHAT and CDR2 FQNNGV. This CDR3 reads CASSFQDNTNEQFF. In nucleotides, the CDR3 is TGTGCCAGCAGTTTCCAGGACAACACCAATGAGCAGTTCTTC.

This clone was seen a single time. The chain's CDR3 is CASSTNGGPGNTIYF. CDR3 DNA sequence: TGTGCCAGCAGCACAAACGGGGGGCCCGGAAACACCATATATTTT. The V call is TRBV9, the J call TRBJ1-3; TRBD1 might be the D (6 bases). Looked up from germline, CDR1 is SGDLS and CDR2 is YYNGEE. V shed 4 bases and J shed 4 bases, with 15 bases lying between them. This CDR3 is built from 15 residues.

CDR3 sequence reads: CASSIVAGAVDTQYF. The CDR3, as DNA: TGTGCCAGTAGTATAGTAGCGGGAGCAGTAGATACGCAGTATTTT. This chain links TRBV19 with TRBJ2-3; TRBD2 agrees at 9 bases. Germline V gives CDR1 LNHDA, CDR2 SQIVND (reference sequence). The CDR3 has 15 residues. J was trimmed by 5 bases and V by 1 base; bases with no gene match: 4.